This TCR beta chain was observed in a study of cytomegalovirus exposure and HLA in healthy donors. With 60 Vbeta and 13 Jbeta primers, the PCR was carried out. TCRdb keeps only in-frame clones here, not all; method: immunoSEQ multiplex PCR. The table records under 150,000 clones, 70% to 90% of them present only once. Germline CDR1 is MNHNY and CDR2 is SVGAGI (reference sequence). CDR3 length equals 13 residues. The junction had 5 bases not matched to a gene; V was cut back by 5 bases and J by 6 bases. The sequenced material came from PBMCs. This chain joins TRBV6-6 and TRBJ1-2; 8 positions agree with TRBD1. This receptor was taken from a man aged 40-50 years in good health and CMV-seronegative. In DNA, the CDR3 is TGTGCCAGCAGTCCCAGGGGGCGTGATGGCTACACCTTC. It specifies CASSPRGRDGYTF.